The next 8 T cell receptor beta chains were all read from a single sample in a study of T cells in localized non-small cell lung cancer. The repertoire was sequenced with immunoSEQ multiplex PCR; TCRdb's copy has only in-frame clones and lacks some. The repertoire holds fewer than 100,000 clones, with 87% as singletons. The source material was peripheral blood, sampled before any cancer treatment. All receptors derive from a man aged 40 to 70 with stage I squamous cell lung carcinoma.

The chain combines TRBV28 with TRBJ1-2, with D perhaps matching TRBD1 (5 bases). Germline V CDR1 and CDR2: MDHEN, SYDVKM. V was cut by 6 bases and J by 3 bases, with 8 bases left in between. This CDR3 has 12 residues. CDR3 region: CASREGYYGYTF. The CDR3 region has the DNA TGTGCCAGCAGGGAGGGGTACTATGGCTACACCTTC.

The V and J genes are TRBV4-1 and TRBJ1-5; 7 bases match TRBD1. With 4 bases clipped from V and 5 bases from J, the junction kept 8 bases outside the gene matches. The germline V gene encodes CDR1 MGHRA and CDR2 YSYEKL. This CDR3 contains 15 residues. The CDR3 sequence: CASSPWGQGDQPQHF. The CDR3 DNA reads as TGCGCCAGCAGCCCCTGGGGTCAGGGGGATCAGCCCCAGCATTTT.

CDR3 sequence: CAISSGTGQAYEQYF. DNA for the CDR3: TGTGCCATCAGCTCCGGGACAGGGCAGGCCTACGAGCAGTACTTC. The chain is built from TRBV10-3 and TRBJ2-7; TRBD1 matches at 9 bases. CDR3 length equals 15 residues. The V and J ends lost 6 bases and 2 bases, in that order; junction bases with no gene match: 8. Germline CDR1 is ENHRY and CDR2 is SYGVKD.

V usage is TRBV5-6 and J usage is TRBJ2-2, with TRBD2 identical over 7 bases. V lost 3 bases and J lost 6; bases outside the gene matches: 5. Germline V CDR1 and CDR2: SGHDT, YYEEEE. The CDR3 length is 14 residues. For the CDR3, the DNA is TGTGCCAGCAGCTCGGGCGCGGGGGCCGGGGAGCTGTTTTTT. Translation: CASSSGAGAGELFF.

In nucleotides, the CDR3 is TGTGCCAGCAGTTATGGGACAGGGAACAATGAGCAGTTCTTC. The encoded protein is CASSYGTGNNEQFF. The rearrangement links TRBV5-6 to TRBJ2-1; TRBD1 agrees at 9 bases. With V trimmed by 5 bases and J by 5 bases, 5 bases remained unmatched. Germline CDR1 SGHDT, CDR2 YYEEEE. This CDR3 is 14 amino acids long.

This clone was seen more than once but under ten times. This chain connects TRBV5-1 to TRBJ2-6, with TRBD1 as a possible D gene (5 bases). Germline values: CDR1 SGHRS, CDR2 YFSETQ. V lost 0 bases, J lost 0 bases, and 7 bases lay in between. The CDR3 extends over 16 amino acids. Here the CDR3 reads CASSLGQTSGANVLTF. The CDR3 DNA reads as TGCGCCAGCAGCTTGGGACAGACCTCTGGGGCCAACGTCCTGACTTTC.

The chain links TRBV10-3 to TRBJ1-3; D is undetermined. The CDR3 is 14 residues long. The V gene lost 2 bases and the J gene lost 4 bases, with 9 bases spanning the gap. The V gene's germline CDR1 is ENHRY and CDR2 SYGVKD. The DNA of the CDR3 is TGTGCCATCAGTGAGAACGTCGCGGGAAACACCATATATTTT. This translates into CAISENVAGNTIYF.

The chain has TRBV10-3 and TRBJ1-2; unclear D gene. The V gene's germline CDR1 is ENHRY and CDR2 SYGVKD. The CDR3 runs to 13 residues. V dropped 7 bases and J dropped 3 bases, with 12 bases sitting between them. The CDR3 coding sequence is TGTGCCATCAATAGGGAGCGCGACTATGGCTACACCTTC. Translating it yields CAINRERDYGYTF.